Shown below are 16 T cell receptor beta chains from a single sample sequenced in a study of Ad26.COV2.S vaccination and SARS-CoV-2 variants. Treatment denoted: 15 to 20 received Ad26.COV2.S at low or high dose, single or two shots; roughly five received placebo; per-sample allocation not given. Each sample was drawn 63 days after the first injection (of vaccine or placebo). Data came from immunoSEQ multiplex PCR; TCRdb stores just in-frame clones and leaves some out. Here the sample spans under 550,000 clones, approximately 90% being singletons. This sample comprised peripheral blood, obtained in a trial of Ad26.COV2.S vaccine versus placebo. The receptor set was obtained from a person between 18 and 59 years old who received the Ad26.COV2.S COVID-19 vaccine or a placebo.

This clone was seen more than once but under ten times. This chain links TRBV9 with TRBJ1-2; 8 bases are a match to TRBD1. There are 14 residues in the CDR3. The V gene end was trimmed by 4 bases and the J gene end by 8 bases; junction bases not matched to a gene: 10. CDR1 is SGDLS, CDR2 YYNGEE, per germline. CDR3 sequence: CASSQSGQGRGYTF. In DNA form, the CDR3 reads TGTGCCAGCAGCCAGAGTGGACAGGGCAGAGGCTACACCTTC. Together with reference TRBV9 and TRBJ1-2, the CDR3 gives the full variable domain: DSGVTQTPKHLITATGQRVTLRCSPRSGDLSVYWYQQSLDQGLQFLIQYYNGEERAKGNILERFSAQQFPDLHSELNLSSLELGDSALYFCASSQSGQGRGYTFGSGTRLTVV.

The V and J genes are TRBV25-1 and TRBJ1-6; 8 bases are shared with TRBD1. The CDR3 runs to 15 residues. The ends lost 4 bases at V and 5 bases at J; junction bases unmatched: 4. CDR1 and CDR2 (germline): MGHDK, SYGVNS. The CDR3 region has the DNA TGTGCCAGCAGTGCCTGGACAGGGAATAATTCACCCCTCCACTTT. Translating it yields CASSAWTGNNSPLHF.

This chain uses TRBV6-6 with TRBJ1-6; D is ambiguous. The CDR3 is 12 amino acids. Germline CDR1 reads MNHNY; CDR2 reads SVGAGI (reference sequence). V was shortened by 5 bases and J by 14 bases, with 13 bases between the two germline ends. The CDR3 is CASSRSPGSLHF. The CDR3 nucleotides are TGTGCCAGCAGTCGATCCCCTGGGTCCCTCCACTTT.

V gene TRBV19 combines with J gene TRBJ2-4; no definite D call. This CDR3 has 15 residues. Germline V CDR1 and CDR2: LNHDA, SQIVND (reference sequence). Trimming removed 3 bases from V and 0 bases from J, with 9 bases in between. The CDR3 here is CASSMPGLAKNIQYF. The CDR3 nucleotides are TGTGCCAGTAGTATGCCGGGTCTAGCCAAAAACATTCAGTACTTC.

The chain has TRBV30 and TRBJ1-1; D is unresolved. This CDR3 has 13 residues. Trimming took off 6 bases at V and 0 bases at J, with 11 bases between the two ends. Per the germline V gene, CDR1 is GTSNPN and CDR2 is SVGIG (reference sequence). The CDR3 reads CACPGPMNTEAFF. The DNA for the CDR3 is TGTGCCTGTCCAGGACCCATGAACACTGAAGCTTTCTTT. The full variable domain, completed using reference TRBV30 and TRBJ1-1, is SQTIHQWPATLVQPVGSPLSLECTVEGTSNPNLYWYRQAAGRGLQLLFYSVGIGQISSEVPQNLSASRPQDRQFILSSKKLLLSDSGFYLCACPGPMNTEAFFGQGTRLTVV.

In regard to this clone: The junction and the germline gene differ at one end; a read error may be behind it. This chain joins TRBV11-2 and TRBJ2-7; 15 positions agree with TRBD2. Germline CDR1 is SGHAT and CDR2 is FQNNGV. This CDR3 has 20 amino acids. The CDR3 spells CASSLEAGLAGGPSSYEQYF. The CDR3, as DNA: TGTGCCAGCAGCCTAGAAGCGGGACTAGCGGGAGGCCCGAGCTCCTACGAGCAGTACTTC.

This clone was found a few times. The CDR3 DNA reads TGTGCCAGCAGGACCGGGACAGGGGCGTACTACGAGCAGTACTTC. Translated, it gives CASRTGTGAYYEQYF. J is TRBJ2-7 and V is TRBV27, with 10 bases aligning to TRBD1. The CDR3 is 15 residues long. CDR1 is MNHEY and CDR2 is SMNVEV in the germline V gene (reference sequence). V was pared by 6 bases and J by 3 bases, with 8 bases of the junction left unmatched.

The chain joins TRBV9 to TRBJ1-2; D remains unclear. Germline CDR1 SGDLS, CDR2 YYNGEE. This CDR3 has 14 residues. Trimming pared 0 bases from V and 11 bases from J, leaving 17 bases between. CDR3 region: CASSVGRGYEGYTF. CDR3 nucleotide sequence: TGTGCCAGCAGCGTAGGGCGGGGATACGAAGGTTACACCTTC.

This chain joins TRBV21-1 and TRBJ2-3; no check of the table's D call, TRBD2, against the DNA was made. TRBV21-1 corresponds to a pseudogene. This CDR3 is built from 13 residues. CDR3 protein: CASLAGATDTQYF. The CDR3 region has the DNA TGTGCCAGTCTAGCGGGAGCCACAGATACGCAGTATTTT.

This sequence joins TRBV4-3 and TRBJ1-4; D uncertain. The CDR3 has 13 residues. Trimming stripped 3 bases from V and 5 bases from J, with 7 bases between. CDR1 LGHNA and CDR2 YSLEER come from the germline V gene. The CDR3 coding sequence is TGCGCCAGCAGCCAGGCCATAAATGAAAAACTGTTTTTT. This gives the protein CASSQAINEKLFF.

This chain uses TRBV9 with TRBJ2-2; D not resolved. The CDR3 loop spans 14 amino acids. Germline V gives CDR1 SGDLS, CDR2 YYNGEE. V was cut by 0 bases and J by 7 bases, with 10 bases left in between. This CDR3 is CASSVELLGGELFF. The CDR3, as DNA: TGTGCCAGCAGCGTAGAGTTGTTAGGCGGGGAGCTGTTTTTT.

The chain combines TRBV5-1 with TRBJ1-1; 10 nucleotides line up with TRBD1. Germline V gene lookup returns CDR1 SGHRS and CDR2 YFSETQ. With 4 bases clipped from V and 8 bases from J, the junction kept 5 bases outside the gene matches. This CDR3 is 13 amino acids long. The CDR3 region has the DNA TGCGCCAGCAGCCCCCGGGACAGGGGAGAAGCTTTCTTT. Translated: CASSPRDRGEAFF. Combining the CDR3 with reference TRBV5-1 and TRBJ1-1 gives the whole variable domain KAGVTQTPRYLIKTRGQQVTLSCSPISGHRSVSWYQQTPGQGLQFLFEYFSETQRNKGNFPGRFSGRQFSNSRSEMNVSTLELGDSALYLCASSPRDRGEAFFGQGTRLTVV.

Only one count was recorded for this clone. The chain employs TRBV2 and TRBJ1-3; D uncertain. The V end lost 11 bases, the J end lost 0 bases, and 8 bases lay between the germline ends. Germline V CDR1 and CDR2: SNHLY, FYNNEI. CDR3 length: 12 residues. The CDR3 spells CALRASGNTIYF. The CDR3 nucleotides read TGTGCCCTAAGGGCCTCTGGAAACACCATATATTTT.

This chain joins TRBV10-3 and TRBJ2-2; no firm D call. With 2 bases removed from V and 2 bases from J, the gap between germline ends came to 12 bases. This CDR3 is built from 16 residues. CDR1 and CDR2 (germline): ENHRY, SYGVKD. The CDR3, as DNA: TGTGCCATCAGTGAGGTCAGGCTAGGTAACACCGGGGAGCTGTTTTTT. As protein: CAISEVRLGNTGELFF.

V and J are TRBV7-9 and TRBJ2-7; D unclear. Germline CDR1 reads SEHNR; CDR2 reads FQNEAQ (reference sequence). This CDR3 spans 13 amino acids. V was trimmed by 5 bases and J by 1 base, leaving 9 bases between them. The CDR3 loop is CASSHYESYEQYF. CDR3 bases: TGTGCCAGCAGCCATTACGAGTCCTACGAGCAGTACTTC.

The chain couples TRBV15 to TRBJ2-1, with 11 bases lining up with TRBD2. Germline V gene data show CDR1 as LNHNV and CDR2 as YYDKDF (reference sequence). With 0 bases clipped from V and 2 bases from J, the junction kept 0 bases outside the gene matches. The CDR3 has 16 residues. The CDR3 region has the DNA TGTGCCACCAGCAGAGAGACTAGCGGGACCTACAATGAGCAGTTCTTC. The encoded protein is CATSRETSGTYNEQFF.